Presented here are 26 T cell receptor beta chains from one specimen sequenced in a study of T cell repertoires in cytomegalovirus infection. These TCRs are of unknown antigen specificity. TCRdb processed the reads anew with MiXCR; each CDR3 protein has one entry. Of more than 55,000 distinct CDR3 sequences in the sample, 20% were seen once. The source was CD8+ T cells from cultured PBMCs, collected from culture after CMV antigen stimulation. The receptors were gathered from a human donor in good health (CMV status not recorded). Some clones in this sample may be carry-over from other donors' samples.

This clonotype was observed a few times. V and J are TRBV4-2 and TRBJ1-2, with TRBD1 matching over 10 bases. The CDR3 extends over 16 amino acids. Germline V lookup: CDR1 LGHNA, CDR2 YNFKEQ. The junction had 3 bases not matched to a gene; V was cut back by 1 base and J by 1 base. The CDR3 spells CASSQVGTGVNYGYTF. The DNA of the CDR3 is TGTGCCAGCAGCCAAGTAGGGACAGGGGTTAACTATGGCTACACCTTC.

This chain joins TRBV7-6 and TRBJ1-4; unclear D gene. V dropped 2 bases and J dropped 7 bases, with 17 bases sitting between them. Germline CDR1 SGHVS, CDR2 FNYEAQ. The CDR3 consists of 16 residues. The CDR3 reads CASSLREGARGEKLFF. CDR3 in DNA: TGTGCCAGCAGCTTAAGGGAGGGCGCCAGAGGTGAAAAACTGTTTTTT. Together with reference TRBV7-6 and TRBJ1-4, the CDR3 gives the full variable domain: GAGVSQSPRYKVTKRGQDVALRCDPISGHVSLYWYRQALGQGPEFLTYFNYEAQQDKSGLPNDRFSAERPEGSISTLTIQRTEQRDSAMYRCASSLREGARGEKLFFGSGTQLSVL.

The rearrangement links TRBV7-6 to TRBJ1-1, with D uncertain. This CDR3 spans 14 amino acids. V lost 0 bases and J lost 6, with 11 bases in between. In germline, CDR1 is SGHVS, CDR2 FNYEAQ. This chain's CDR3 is CASSLAGLGSEAFF. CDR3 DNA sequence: TGTGCCAGCAGCTTAGCAGGGCTGGGTTCTGAAGCTTTCTTT.

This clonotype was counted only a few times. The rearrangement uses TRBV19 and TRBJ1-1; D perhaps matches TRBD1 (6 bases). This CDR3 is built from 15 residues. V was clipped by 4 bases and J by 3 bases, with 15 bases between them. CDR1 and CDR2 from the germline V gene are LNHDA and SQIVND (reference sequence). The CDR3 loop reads CASSTISTGHTEAFF. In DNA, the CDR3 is TGTGCCAGTAGTACCATTTCTACAGGGCACACTGAAGCTTTCTTT.

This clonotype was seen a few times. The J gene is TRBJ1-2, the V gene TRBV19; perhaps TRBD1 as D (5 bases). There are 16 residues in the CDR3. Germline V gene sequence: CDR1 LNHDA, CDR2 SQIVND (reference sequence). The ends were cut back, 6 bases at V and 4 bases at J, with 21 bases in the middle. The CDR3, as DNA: TGTGCCAGTAGGACCCCGGTTGAGGCAGGGAGCTATGGCTACACCTTC. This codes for CASRTPVEAGSYGYTF.

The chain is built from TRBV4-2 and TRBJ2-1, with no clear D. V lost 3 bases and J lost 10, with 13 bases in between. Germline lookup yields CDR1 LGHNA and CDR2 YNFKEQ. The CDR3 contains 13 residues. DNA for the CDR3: TGTGCCAGCAGCCAGAGCGCCAGTTGGGAGCAGTTCTTC. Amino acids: CASSQSASWEQFF.

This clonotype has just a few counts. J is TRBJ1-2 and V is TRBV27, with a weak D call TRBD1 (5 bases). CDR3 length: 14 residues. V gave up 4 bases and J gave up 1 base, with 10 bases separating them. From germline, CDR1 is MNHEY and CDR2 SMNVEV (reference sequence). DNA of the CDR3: TGTGCCAGCAGTTGGGCGGGGGGTAACTATGGCTACACCTTC. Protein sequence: CASSWAGGNYGYTF.

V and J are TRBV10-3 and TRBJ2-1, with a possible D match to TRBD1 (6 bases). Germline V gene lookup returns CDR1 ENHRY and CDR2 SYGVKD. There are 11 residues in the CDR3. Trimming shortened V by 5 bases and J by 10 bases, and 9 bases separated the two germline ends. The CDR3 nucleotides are TGTGCCATCAGTACAGGGTTAGAGCAGTTCTTC. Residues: CAISTGLEQFF.

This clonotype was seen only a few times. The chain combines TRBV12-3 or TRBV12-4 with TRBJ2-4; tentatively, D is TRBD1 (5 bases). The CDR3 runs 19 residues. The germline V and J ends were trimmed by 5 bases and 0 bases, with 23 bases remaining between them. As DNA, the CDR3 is TGTGCCAGCAGTCGATCCCCCCCGCGACAGAGGTTAGCCAAAAACATTCAGTACTTC. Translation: CASSRSPPRQRLAKNIQYF.

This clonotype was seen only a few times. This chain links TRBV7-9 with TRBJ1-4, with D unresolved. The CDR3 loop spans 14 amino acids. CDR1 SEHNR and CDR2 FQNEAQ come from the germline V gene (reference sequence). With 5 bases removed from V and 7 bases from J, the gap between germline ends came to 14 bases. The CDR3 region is CASSRVEGSEKLFF. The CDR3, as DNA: TGTGCCAGCAGCCGGGTCGAGGGAAGTGAAAAACTGTTTTTT.

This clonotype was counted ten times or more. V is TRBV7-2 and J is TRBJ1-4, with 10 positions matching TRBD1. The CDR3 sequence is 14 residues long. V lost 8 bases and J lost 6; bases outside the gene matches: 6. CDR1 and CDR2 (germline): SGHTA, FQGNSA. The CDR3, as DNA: TGTGCCAGCGGACAGGGGGTTGGAGATGAAAAACTGTTTTTT. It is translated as CASGQGVGDEKLFF.

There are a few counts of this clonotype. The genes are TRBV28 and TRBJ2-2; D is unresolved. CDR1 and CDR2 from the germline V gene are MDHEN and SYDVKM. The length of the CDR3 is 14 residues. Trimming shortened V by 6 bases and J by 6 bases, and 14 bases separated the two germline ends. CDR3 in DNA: TGTGCCAGCAGCTTAACAGCATCATCCGGGGAGCTGTTTTTT. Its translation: CASSLTASSGELFF. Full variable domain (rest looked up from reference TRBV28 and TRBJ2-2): DVKVTQSSRYLVKRTGEKVFLECVQDMDHENMFWYRQDPGLGLRLIYFSYDVKMKEKGDIPEGYSVSREKKERFSLILESASTNQTSMYLCASSLTASSGELFFGEGSRLTVL.

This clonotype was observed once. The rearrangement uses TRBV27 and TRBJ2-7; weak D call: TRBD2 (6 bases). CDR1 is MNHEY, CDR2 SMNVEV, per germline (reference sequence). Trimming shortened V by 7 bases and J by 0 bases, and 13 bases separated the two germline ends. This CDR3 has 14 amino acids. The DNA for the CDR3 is TGTGCCAGCACTCCTGGGAGGAACTCCTACGAGCAGTACTTC. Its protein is CASTPGRNSYEQYF.

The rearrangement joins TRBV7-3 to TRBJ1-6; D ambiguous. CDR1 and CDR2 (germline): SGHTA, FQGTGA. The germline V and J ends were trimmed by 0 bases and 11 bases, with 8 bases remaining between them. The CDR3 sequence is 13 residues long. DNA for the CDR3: TGTGCCAGCAGCTTAACCGGGGTCCCACCCCTCCACTTT. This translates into CASSLTGVPPLHF. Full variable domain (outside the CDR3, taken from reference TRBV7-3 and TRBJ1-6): GAGVSQTPSNKVTEKGKYVELRCDPISGHTALYWYRQSLGQGPEFLIYFQGTGAADDSGLPNDRFFAVRPEGSVSTLKIQRTERGDSAVYLCASSLTGVPPLHFGNGTRLTVT.

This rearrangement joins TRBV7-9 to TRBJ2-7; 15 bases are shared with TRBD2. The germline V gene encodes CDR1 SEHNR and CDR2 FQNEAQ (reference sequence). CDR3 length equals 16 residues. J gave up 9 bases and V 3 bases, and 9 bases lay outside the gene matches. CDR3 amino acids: CASSLGTSGGPSMQYF. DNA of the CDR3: TGTGCCAGCAGCTTGGGGACTAGCGGGGGGCCTTCCATGCAGTACTTC. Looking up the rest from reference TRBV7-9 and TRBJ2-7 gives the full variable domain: DTGVSQNPRHKITKRGQNVTFRCDPISEHNRLYWYRQTLGQGPEFLTYFQNEAQLEKSRLLSDRFSAERPKGSFSTLEIQRTEQGDSAMYLCASSLGTSGGPSMQYFGPGTRLTVT.

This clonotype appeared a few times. CDR3 nucleotide sequence: TGTGCCAGCAGCTGGGGACAGCCGAGCTCCTACGAGCAGTACTTC. Residues: CASSWGQPSSYEQYF. The chain is built from TRBV5-6 and TRBJ2-7, with TRBD1 identical over 7 bases. The CDR3 spans 15 residues. V was clipped by 3 bases and J by 0 bases; unmatched bases: 6. Germline V gene lookup returns CDR1 SGHDT and CDR2 YYEEEE. Variable domain in full (rest from reference TRBV5-6 and TRBJ2-7): DAGVTQSPTHLIKTRGQQVTLRCSPKSGHDTVSWYQQALGQGPQFIFQYYEEEERQRGNFPDRFSGHQFPNYSSELNVNALLLGDSALYLCASSWGQPSSYEQYFGPGTRLTVT.

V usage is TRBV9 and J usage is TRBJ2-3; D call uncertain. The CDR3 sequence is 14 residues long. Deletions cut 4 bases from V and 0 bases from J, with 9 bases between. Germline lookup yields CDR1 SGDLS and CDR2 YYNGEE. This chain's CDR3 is CASSPWDSTDTQYF. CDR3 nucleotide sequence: TGTGCCAGCAGCCCCTGGGATAGCACAGATACGCAGTATTTT.

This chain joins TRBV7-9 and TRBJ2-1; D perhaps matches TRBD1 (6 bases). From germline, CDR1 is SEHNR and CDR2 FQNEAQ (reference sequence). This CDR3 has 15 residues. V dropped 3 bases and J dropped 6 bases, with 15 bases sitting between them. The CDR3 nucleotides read TGTGCCAGCAGCTTTGTCAGGACAGCGATCAATGAGCAGTTCTTC. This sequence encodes CASSFVRTAINEQFF.

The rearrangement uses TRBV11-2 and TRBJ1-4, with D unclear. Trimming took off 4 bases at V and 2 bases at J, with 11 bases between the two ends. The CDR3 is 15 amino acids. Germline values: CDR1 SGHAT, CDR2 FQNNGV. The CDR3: CASSSLWVTNEKLFF. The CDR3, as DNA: TGTGCCAGCAGCTCCCTATGGGTTACTAATGAAAAACTGTTTTTT.

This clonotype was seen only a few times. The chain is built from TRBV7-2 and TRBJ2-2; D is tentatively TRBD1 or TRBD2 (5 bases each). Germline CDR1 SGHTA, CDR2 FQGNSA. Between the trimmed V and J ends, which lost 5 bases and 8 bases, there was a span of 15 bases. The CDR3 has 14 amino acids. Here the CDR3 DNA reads TGTGCCAGCAGCCCCCTTAACGGGGCGGGGGAGCTGTTTTTT. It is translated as CASSPLNGAGELFF.

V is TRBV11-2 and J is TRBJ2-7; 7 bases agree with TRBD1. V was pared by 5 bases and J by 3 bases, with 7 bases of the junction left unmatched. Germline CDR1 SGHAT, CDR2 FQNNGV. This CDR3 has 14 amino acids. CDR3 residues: CASSHGTENYEQYF. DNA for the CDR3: TGTGCCAGCAGCCACGGGACAGAAAACTACGAGCAGTACTTC.

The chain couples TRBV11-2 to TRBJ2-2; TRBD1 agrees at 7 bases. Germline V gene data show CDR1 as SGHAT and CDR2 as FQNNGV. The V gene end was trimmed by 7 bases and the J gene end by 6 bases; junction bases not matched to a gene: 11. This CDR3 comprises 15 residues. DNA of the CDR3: TGTGCCAGCACCCCTGACAGGGAAAAAGCCGGGGAGCTGTTTTTT. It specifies CASTPDREKAGELFF.

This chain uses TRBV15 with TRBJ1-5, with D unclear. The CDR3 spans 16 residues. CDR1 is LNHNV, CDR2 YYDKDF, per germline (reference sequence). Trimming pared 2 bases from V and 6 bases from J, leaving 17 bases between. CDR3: CATSRKMAVMTQPQHF. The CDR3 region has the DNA TGTGCCACCAGCAGAAAGATGGCAGTTATGACTCAGCCCCAGCATTTT.

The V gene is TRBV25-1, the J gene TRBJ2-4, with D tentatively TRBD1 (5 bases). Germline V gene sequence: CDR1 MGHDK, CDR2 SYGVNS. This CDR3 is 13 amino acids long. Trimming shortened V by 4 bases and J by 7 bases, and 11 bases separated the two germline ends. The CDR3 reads CASSGSGNNIQYF. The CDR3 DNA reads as TGTGCCAGCAGTGGGTCAGGGAACAACATTCAGTACTTC. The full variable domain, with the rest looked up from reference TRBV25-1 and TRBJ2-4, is EADIYQTPRYLVIGTGKKITLECSQTMGHDKMYWYQQDPGMELHLIHYSYGVNSTEKGDLSSESTVSRIRTEHFPLTLESARPSHTSQYLCASSGSGNNIQYFGAGTRLSVL.

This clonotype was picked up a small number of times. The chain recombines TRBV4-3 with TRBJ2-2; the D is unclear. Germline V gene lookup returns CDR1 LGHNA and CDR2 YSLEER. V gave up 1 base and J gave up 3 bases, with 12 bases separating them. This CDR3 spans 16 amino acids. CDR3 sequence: CASSQALESYTGELFF. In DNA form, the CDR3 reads TGCGCCAGCAGCCAAGCCCTCGAATCATACACCGGGGAGCTGTTTTTT.

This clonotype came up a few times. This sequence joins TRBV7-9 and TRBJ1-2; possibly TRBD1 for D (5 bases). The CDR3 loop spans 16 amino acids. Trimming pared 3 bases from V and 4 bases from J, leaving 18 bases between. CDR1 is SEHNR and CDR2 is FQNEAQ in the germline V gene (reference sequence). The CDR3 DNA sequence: TGTGCCAGCAGCTTTTCGGTCGGGGCCGGGAGCTATGGCTACACCTTC. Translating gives CASSFSVGAGSYGYTF.